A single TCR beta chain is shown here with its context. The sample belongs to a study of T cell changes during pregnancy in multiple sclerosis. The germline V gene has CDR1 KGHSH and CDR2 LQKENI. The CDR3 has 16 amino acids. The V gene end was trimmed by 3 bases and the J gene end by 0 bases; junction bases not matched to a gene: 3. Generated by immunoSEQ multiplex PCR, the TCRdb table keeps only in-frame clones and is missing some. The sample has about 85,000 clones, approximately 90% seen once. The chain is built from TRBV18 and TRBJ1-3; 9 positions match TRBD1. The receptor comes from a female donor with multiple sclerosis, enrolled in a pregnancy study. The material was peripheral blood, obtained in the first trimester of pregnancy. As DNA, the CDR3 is TGTGCCAGCTCACCCGGGACAGGGTACTCTGGAAACACCATATATTTT. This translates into CASSPGTGYSGNTIYF.